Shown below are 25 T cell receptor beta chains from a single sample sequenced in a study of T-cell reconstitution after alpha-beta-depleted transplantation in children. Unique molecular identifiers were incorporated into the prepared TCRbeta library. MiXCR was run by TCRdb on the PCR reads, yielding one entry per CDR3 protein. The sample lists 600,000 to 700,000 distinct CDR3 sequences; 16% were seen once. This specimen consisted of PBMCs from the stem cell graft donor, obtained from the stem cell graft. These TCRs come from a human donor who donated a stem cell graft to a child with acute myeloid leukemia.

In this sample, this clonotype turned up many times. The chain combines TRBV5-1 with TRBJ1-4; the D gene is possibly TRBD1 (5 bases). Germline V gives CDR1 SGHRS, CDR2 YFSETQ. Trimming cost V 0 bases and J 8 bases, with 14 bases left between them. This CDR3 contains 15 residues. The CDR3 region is CASSLALTAREKLFF. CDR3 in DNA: TGCGCCAGCAGCTTGGCTCTGACAGCGCGCGAAAAACTGTTTTTT. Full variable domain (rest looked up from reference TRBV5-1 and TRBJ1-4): KAGVTQTPRYLIKTRGQQVTLSCSPISGHRSVSWYQQTPGQGLQFLFEYFSETQRNKGNFPGRFSGRQFSNSRSEMNVSTLELGDSALYLCASSLALTAREKLFFGSGTQLSVL.

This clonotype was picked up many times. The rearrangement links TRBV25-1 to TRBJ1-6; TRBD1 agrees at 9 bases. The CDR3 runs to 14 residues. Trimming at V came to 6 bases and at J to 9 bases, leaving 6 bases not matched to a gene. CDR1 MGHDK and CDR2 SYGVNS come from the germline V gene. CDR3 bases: TGTGCCAGCAGAAGGGACAGGGTTGCTTCACCCCTCCACTTT. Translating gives CASRRDRVASPLHF.

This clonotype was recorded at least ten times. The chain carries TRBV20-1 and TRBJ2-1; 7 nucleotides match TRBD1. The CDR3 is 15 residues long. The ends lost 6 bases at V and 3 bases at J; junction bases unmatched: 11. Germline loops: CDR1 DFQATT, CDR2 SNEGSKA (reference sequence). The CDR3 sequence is CSATVEDRHYNEQFF. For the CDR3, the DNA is TGCAGTGCAACGGTAGAGGACAGGCACTACAATGAGCAGTTCTTC.

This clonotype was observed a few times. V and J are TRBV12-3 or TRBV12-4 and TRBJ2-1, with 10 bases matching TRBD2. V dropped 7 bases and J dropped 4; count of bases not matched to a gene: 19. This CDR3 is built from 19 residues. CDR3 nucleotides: TGTGCCAGCATCCTCGGGGCTAGCGGGGGTAATGGCCCTTACAATGAGCAGTTCTTC. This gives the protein CASILGASGGNGPYNEQFF.

The CDR3 protein is CASSGRSRDGGEQFF. DNA for the CDR3: TGTGCCAGCAGCGGTAGATCCCGAGATGGGGGTGAGCAGTTCTTC. This chain links TRBV7-2 with TRBJ2-1; D possibly uses TRBD1 or TRBD2 (5 bases each). V lost 5 bases and J lost 9, with 20 bases in between. The CDR3 spans 15 residues. In germline, CDR1 is SGHTA, CDR2 FQGNSA.

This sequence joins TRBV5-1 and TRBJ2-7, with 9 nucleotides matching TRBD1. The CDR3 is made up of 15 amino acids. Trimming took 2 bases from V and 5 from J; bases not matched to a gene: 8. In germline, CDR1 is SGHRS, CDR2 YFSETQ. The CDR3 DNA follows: TGCGCCAGCAGCTTATGGGGGACAGGGTCGAACGAGCAGTACGTC. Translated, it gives CASSLWGTGSNEQYV.

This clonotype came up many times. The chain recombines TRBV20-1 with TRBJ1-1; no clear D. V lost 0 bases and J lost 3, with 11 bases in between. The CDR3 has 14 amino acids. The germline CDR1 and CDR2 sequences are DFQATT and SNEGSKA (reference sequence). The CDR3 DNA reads TGCAGTGCTAGAGATCTGGGCCTTTACACTGAAGCTTTCTTT. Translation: CSARDLGLYTEAFF.

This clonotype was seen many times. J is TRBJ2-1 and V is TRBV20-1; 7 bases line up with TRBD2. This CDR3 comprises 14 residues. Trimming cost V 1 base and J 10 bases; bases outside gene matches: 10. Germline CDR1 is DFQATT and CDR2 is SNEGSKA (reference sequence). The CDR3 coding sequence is TGCAGTGCTAGAGGGGAGGGCTTTTTGTCCGAGCAGTTCTTC. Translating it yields CSARGEGFLSEQFF.

The CDR3 region has the DNA TGTGCCAGCAGCTTAGCAGTAATCACTGAAGCTTTCTTT. Protein product: CASSLAVITEAFF. V is TRBV7-2 and J is TRBJ1-1, with D unclear. CDR1 and CDR2 (germline): SGHTA, FQGNSA. Trimming pared 0 bases from V and 4 bases from J, leaving 6 bases between. The CDR3 is 13 residues long.

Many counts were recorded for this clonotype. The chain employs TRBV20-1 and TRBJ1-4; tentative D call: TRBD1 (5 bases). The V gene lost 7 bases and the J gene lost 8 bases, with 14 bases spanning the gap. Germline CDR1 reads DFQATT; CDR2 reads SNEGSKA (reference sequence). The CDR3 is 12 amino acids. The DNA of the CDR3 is TGCAGTGGGGCAGGGAGGAAGGAAAAACTGTTTTTT. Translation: CSGAGRKEKLFF.

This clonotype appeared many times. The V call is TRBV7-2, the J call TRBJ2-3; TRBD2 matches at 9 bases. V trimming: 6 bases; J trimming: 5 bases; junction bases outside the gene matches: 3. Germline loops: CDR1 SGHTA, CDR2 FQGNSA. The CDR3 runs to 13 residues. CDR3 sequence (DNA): TGTGCCAGCAGACCTAGCGGGGTAGATACGCAGTATTTT. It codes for CASRPSGVDTQYF. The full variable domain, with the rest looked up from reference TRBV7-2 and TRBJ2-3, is GAGVSQSPSNKVTEKGKDVELRCDPISGHTALYWYRQSLGQGLEFLIYFQGNSAPDKSGLPSDRFSAERTGGSVSTLTIQRTQQEDSAVYLCASRPSGVDTQYFGPGTRLTVL.

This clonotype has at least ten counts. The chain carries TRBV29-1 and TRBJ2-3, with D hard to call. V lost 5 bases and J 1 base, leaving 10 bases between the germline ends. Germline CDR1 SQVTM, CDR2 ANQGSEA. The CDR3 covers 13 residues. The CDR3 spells CSVRLSGTDTQYF. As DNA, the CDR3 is TGCAGCGTTCGACTGTCCGGCACAGATACGCAGTATTTT.

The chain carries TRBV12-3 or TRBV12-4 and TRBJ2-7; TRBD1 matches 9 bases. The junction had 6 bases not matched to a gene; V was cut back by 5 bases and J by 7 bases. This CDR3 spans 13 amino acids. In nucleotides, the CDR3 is TGTGCCAGCAGTGGACAGGGGCAGAGGGAGCAGTACGTC. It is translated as CASSGQGQREQYV.

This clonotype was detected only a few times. The chain's CDR3 is CASSEYEATDTQYF. As DNA, the CDR3 is TGTGCCAGCAGTGAATATGAGGCAACGGATACGCAGTATTTT. The gene calls are TRBV25-1 and TRBJ2-3, with unresolved D. Germline CDR1 is MGHDK and CDR2 is SYGVNS. V dropped 0 bases and J dropped 6 bases, with 10 bases sitting between them. CDR3 length equals 14 residues.

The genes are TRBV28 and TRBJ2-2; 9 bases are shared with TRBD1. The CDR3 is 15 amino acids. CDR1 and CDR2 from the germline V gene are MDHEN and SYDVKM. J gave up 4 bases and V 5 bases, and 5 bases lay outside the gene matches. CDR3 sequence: CASSPDRGTTGELFF. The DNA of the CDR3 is TGTGCCAGCAGTCCGGACAGGGGAACCACCGGGGAGCTGTTTTTT. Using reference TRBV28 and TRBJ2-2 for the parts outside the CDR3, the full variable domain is DVKVTQSSRYLVKRTGEKVFLECVQDMDHENMFWYRQDPGLGLRLIYFSYDVKMKEKGDIPEGYSVSREKKERFSLILESASTNQTSMYLCASSPDRGTTGELFFGEGSRLTVL.

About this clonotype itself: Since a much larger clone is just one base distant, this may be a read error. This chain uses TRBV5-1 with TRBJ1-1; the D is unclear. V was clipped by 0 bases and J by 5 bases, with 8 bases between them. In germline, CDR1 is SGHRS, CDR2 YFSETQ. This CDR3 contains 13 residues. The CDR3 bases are TGCGCCAGCAGCTTGGGCCGGAAGACTGAAGCTTTCTTT. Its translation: CASSLGRKTEAFF.

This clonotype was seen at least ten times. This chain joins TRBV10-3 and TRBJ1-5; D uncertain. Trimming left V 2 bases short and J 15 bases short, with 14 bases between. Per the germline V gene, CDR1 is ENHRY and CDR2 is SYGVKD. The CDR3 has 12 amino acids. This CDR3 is CAISEGGRTPHF. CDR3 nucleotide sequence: TGTGCCATCAGTGAGGGTGGGCGGACCCCGCATTTT.

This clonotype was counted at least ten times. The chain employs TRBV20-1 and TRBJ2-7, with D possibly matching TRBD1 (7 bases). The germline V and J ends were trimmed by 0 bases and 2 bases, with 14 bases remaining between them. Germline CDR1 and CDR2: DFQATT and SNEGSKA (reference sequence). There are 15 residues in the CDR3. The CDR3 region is CSARDGAGGTYEQYF. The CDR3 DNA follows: TGCAGTGCTAGAGATGGGGCAGGGGGGACCTACGAGCAGTACTTC.

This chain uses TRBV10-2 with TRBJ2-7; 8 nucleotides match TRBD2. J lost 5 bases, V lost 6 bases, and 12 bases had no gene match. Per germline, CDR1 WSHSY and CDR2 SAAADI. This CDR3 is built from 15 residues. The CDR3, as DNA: TGCGCCAGCAGAAATCTAGCGGGCGAAGGGGACGAGCAGTACGTC. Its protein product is CASRNLAGEGDEQYV.

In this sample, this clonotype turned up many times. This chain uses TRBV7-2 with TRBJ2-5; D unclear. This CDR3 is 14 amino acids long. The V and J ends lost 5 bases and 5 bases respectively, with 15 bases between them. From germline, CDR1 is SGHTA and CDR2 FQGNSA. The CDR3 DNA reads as TGTGCCAGCAGCCCACTTTCGTACGGGGAGACCCAGTACTTC. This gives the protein CASSPLSYGETQYF.

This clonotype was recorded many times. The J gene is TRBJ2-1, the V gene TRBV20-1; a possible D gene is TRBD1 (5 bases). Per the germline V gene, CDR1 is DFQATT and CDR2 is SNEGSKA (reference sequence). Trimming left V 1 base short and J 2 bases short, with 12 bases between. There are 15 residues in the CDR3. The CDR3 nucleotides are TGCAGTGCTAGAGGACAGACATACACCTACAATGAGCAGTTCTTC. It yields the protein CSARGQTYTYNEQFF.

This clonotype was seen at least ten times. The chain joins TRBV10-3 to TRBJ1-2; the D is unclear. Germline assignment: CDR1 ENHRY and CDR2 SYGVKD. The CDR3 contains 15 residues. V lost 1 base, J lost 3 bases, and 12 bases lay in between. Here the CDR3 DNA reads TGTGCCATCAGTGAGTTCGGGCGAAGGGACTATGGCTACACCTTC. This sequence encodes CAISEFGRRDYGYTF.

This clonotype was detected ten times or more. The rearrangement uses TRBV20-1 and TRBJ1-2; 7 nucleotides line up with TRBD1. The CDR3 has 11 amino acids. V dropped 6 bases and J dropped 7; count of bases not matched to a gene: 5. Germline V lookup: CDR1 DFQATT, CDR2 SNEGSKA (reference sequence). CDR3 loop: CSASDRAGYTF. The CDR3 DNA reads TGCAGTGCGTCCGACAGGGCTGGCTACACCTTC.

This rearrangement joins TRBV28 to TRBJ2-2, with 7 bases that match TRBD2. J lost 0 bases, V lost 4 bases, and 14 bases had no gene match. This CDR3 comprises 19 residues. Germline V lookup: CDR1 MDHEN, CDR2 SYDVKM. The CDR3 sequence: CASSSFRGSGQSNTGELFF. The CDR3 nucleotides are TGTGCCAGCAGTTCCTTTAGGGGTAGCGGGCAATCGAACACCGGGGAGCTGTTTTTT.

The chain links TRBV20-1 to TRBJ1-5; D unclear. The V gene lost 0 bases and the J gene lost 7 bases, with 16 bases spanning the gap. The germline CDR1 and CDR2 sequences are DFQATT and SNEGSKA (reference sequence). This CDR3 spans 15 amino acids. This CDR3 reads CSAREGSGARQPQHF. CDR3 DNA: TGCAGTGCTAGAGAAGGATCAGGCGCGCGGCAGCCCCAGCATTTT.